A selection of T cell receptor beta chains follows, all from one sample in a study of shared clonotypes between healthy human individuals. Sequencing was performed with immunoSEQ multiplex PCR; in TCRdb, only in-frame clones are kept and a portion is missing. Among about 2.4 million clones, 80% to 95% were seen once, and the ten largest hold 0.36%. The sequencing input was naive CD4+ T cells from PBMCs. The source is a man aged 18 to 30 in good health. Some clones in this sample may be carry-over from other donors' samples. The CDR3 runs from the conserved cysteine through the conserved F or W. The D gene is left open where the match is weak. Not every row has a clone size; where given, it reads once, few, many or a size class.

>NA|once|TRBV10-3|TRBJ1-3
CATAPQGIGSGNTIYF
TGTGCCACCGCCCCCCAGGGAATAGGGTCTGGAAACACCATATATTTT
>NA|NA|TRBV19|TRBJ1-2
CASSIDRWASRFNYGYTF
TGTGCCAGTAGTATAGACAGGTGGGCGTCCAGGTTCAACTATGGCTACACCTTC
>NA|NA|TRBV7-8|TRBJ1-5
CASSLLLRNNQPQHF
TGTGCCAGCAGCTTACTCCTCCGAAACAATCAGCCCCAGCATTTT
>TRBD1|few|TRBV6-5|TRBJ1-1
CASSRDSGVRAFF
TGTGCCAGCAGTAGGGACAGTGGGGTGAGGGCTTTCTTT
>TRBD1|NA|TRBV2|TRBJ2-7
CATLRGQGSYEQYF
TGTGCCACCTTGAGGGGACAGGGCTCCTACGAGCAGTACTTC
>NA|NA|TRBV28|TRBJ1-2
CASRAGLYYGYTF
TGTGCCAGCAGAGCAGGTTTATACTATGGCTACACCTTC
>NA|NA|TRBV19|TRBJ2-6
CASSMGRASGANVLTF
TGTGCCAGTAGCATGGGACGGGCCTCTGGGGCCAACGTCCTGACTTTC
>NA|NA|TRBV30|TRBJ1-2
CAWGPSLRGYTF
TGTGCCTGGGGACCCTCTCTGAGAGGCTACACCTTC
>NA|NA|TRBV30|TRBJ1-2
CAWSENPLGHGYTF
TGTGCCTGGAGCGAAAACCCGCTTGGGCATGGCTACACCTTC
>TRBD1|once|TRBV5-8|TRBJ1-1
CASSLRGLVTEAFF
TGTGCCAGCAGCTTAAGGGGGCTGGTCACTGAAGCTTTCTTT
>TRBD2|NA|TRBV5-4|TRBJ2-1
CASSWTSGNYNEQFF
TGTGCCAGCAGTTGGACTAGCGGGAACTACAATGAGCAGTTCTTC
>NA|NA|TRBV7-3|TRBJ2-3
CASSPRWAQTDTQYF
TGTGCCAGCAGCCCCCGGTGGGCCCAAACAGATACGCAGTATTTT
>NA|once|TRBV4-1|TRBJ1-1
CASSREIIGQKNTEAFF
TGCGCCAGCAGCCGAGAAATAATTGGACAGAAGAACACTGAAGCTTTCTTT
>TRBD2|NA|TRBV25-1|TRBJ2-5
CASSGLAGDEQYF
TGTGCCAGCAGTGGTCTAGCGGGGGATGAGCAGTACTTC
>TRBD2|NA|TRBV7-9|TRBJ2-5
CASSPTGGAIIAVETQYF
TGTGCCAGCAGCCCGACGGGGGGGGCGATTATAGCTGTAGAGACCCAGTACTTC
>TRBD2|NA|TRBV11-3|TRBJ2-3
CASSVGAGGTDTQYF
TGTGCCAGCAGCGTGGGAGCGGGAGGTACAGATACGCAGTATTTT
>NA|NA|TRBV2|TRBJ1-4
CASTASGGGKLFF
TGTGCCAGCACTGCATCCGGTGGAGGAAAACTGTTTTTT
>TRBD2|once|TRBV19|TRBJ2-1
CASRTSGRYNEQFF
TGTGCCAGTCGGACTAGCGGGAGGTACAATGAGCAGTTCTTC
>NA|NA|TRBV29-1|TRBJ2-7
CSSRGDSYEQYF
TGCAGCTCGCGAGGGGACTCCTACGAGCAGTACTTC
>NA|NA|TRBV27|TRBJ2-1
CASSFISLRNEQFF
TGTGCCAGCAGTTTTATCTCCCTGAGGAATGAGCAGTTCTTC
>TRBD1|NA|TRBV2|TRBJ2-5
CASTGTGTGGETQYF
TGTGCCAGCACCGGCACCGGGACAGGGGGAGAGACCCAGTACTTC
>NA|NA|TRBV6-6|TRBJ2-2
CASSSQRQYTGELFF
TGTGCCAGCAGCTCCCAAAGACAGTACACCGGGGAGCTGTTTTTT
>TRBD2|NA|TRBV7-2|TRBJ2-5
CASSLAAGRKETQYF
TGTGCCAGCAGCTTAGCAGCGGGGCGGAAAGAGACCCAGTACTTC
>NA|NA|TRBV2|TRBJ2-2
CASSEAPVWLRELFF
TGTGCCAGCAGTGAAGCGCCCGTCTGGCTTCGGGAGCTGTTTTTT
>TRBD2|NA|TRBV27|TRBJ2-3
CASSLSSGGNQVTQYF
TGTGCCAGCAGTTTATCTAGCGGGGGGAACCAAGTTACGCAGTATTTT
>NA|few|TRBV19|TRBJ1-2
CASNLGGAGSYTF
TGTGCCAGTAATCTAGGTGGGGCGGGAAGCTACACCTTC
>NA|NA|TRBV18|TRBJ1-1
CASSPPAMNTEAFF
TGTGCCAGCTCACCACCAGCCATGAACACTGAAGCTTTCTTT
>NA|once|TRBV7-2|TRBJ1-4
CASSPTRDLNEKLFF
TGTGCCAGCAGCCCGACCCGGGATTTAAATGAAAAACTGTTTTTT